This is a list of T cell receptor beta chains from one sample in a study of OX40 agonist ivuxolimab in advanced cancers. Assay used: immunoSEQ multiplex PCR; TCRdb lists only in-frame clones, some missing. The sample holds around 63,000 clones, more than 70% seen once. Specimen: CD4+ or CD8+ T cells sorted from blood, collected in a trial of the OX40 agonist ivuxolimab. The source is an adult with an advanced solid tumor such as melanoma, head and neck, liver or kidney cancer. CDR3s include the opening cysteine and the closing phenylalanine or tryptophan. The order of the fields is CDR3 DNA, CDR3 protein, D gene, J gene, clone size, V gene. A D gene is named only where the DNA matches it firmly. The listing skips clone size in some rows; elsewhere it reads once, few, many or a size class.

DNA: TGTGCCTGGAGCGCCCGGACAGGGCGGAACACCGGGGAGCTGTTTTTT
CDR3: CAWSARTGRNTGELFF
D: TRBD1
J: TRBJ2-2
size: few
V: TRBV30

DNA: TGCAGCGGCCATGTGAACACTGAAGCTTTCTTT
CDR3: CSGHVNTEAFF
D: NA
J: TRBJ1-1
size: NA
V: TRBV29-1

DNA: TGTGCCAGCAGCCCCACACTAGCGGGGGGGCCACGGTCCTACAATGAGCAGTTCTTC
CDR3: CASSPTLAGGPRSYNEQFF
D: TRBD2
J: TRBJ2-1
size: NA
V: TRBV7-7

DNA: TGTGCCACCAGCAGAGATCTTCCCGGGCTCCACTACGAGCAGTACTTC
CDR3: CATSRDLPGLHYEQYF
D: NA
J: TRBJ2-7
size: few
V: TRBV15

DNA: TGTGCCAGTAGTATAGTGGGGGTTCGCAATGGCTACACCTTC
CDR3: CASSIVGVRNGYTF
D: NA
J: TRBJ1-2
size: NA
V: TRBV19

DNA: TGCGCCAGCAGCCAAGTTTCGGGGGCCGTAGTCACAGATACGCAGTATTTT
CDR3: CASSQVSGAVVTDTQYF
D: NA
J: TRBJ2-3
size: NA
V: TRBV4-1

DNA: TGCGCCAGCAGTTCGGACAGGCCCGAAGCTTTCTTT
CDR3: CASSSDRPEAFF
D: TRBD1
J: TRBJ1-1
size: NA
V: TRBV10-2

DNA: TGTGCCAGCAGTGAAGGGTTAGCGGGGGGAGGGGAGACCCAGTACTTC
CDR3: CASSEGLAGGGETQYF
D: TRBD2
J: TRBJ2-5
size: NA
V: TRBV2

DNA: TGTGCCAGCAGCCCTCACCGGGTAGGTGGAAACACCATATATTTT
CDR3: CASSPHRVGGNTIYF
D: NA
J: TRBJ1-3
size: NA
V: TRBV7-2

DNA: TGTGCCTGGAGTGTACGGCAGGGCTTTTATGGCTACACCTTC
CDR3: CAWSVRQGFYGYTF
D: NA
J: TRBJ1-2
size: NA
V: TRBV30

DNA: TGCGCCAGCAGCCAAGGCTGGGGGGGGCAGGTGGTCGGGGAGCTGTTTTTT
CDR3: CASSQGWGGQVVGELFF
D: NA
J: TRBJ2-2
size: NA
V: TRBV4-1

DNA: TGTGCCAGCAGCCCTCAAACCCCGGGCGGCGGGGACACCATATATTTT
CDR3: CASSPQTPGGGDTIYF
D: NA
J: TRBJ1-3
size: few
V: TRBV11-2

DNA: TGTGCCACCTCACAGGTCGTCACTGAAGCTTTCTTT
CDR3: CATSQVVTEAFF
D: NA
J: TRBJ1-1
size: NA
V: TRBV28

DNA: TGTGCCAGCAGCTTATTGACACCAGGGTCTAACTATGGCTACACCTTC
CDR3: CASSLLTPGSNYGYTF
D: NA
J: TRBJ1-2
size: NA
V: TRBV7-9

DNA: TGTGCCAGCAGTGACTCGGGGAGGGGCTACACCTTC
CDR3: CASSDSGRGYTF
D: NA
J: TRBJ1-2
size: NA
V: TRBV6-4

DNA: TGTGCCAGCAGTGATACGAGCAGGGATGAGCAGTTCTTC
CDR3: CASSDTSRDEQFF
D: NA
J: TRBJ2-1
size: NA
V: TRBV6-5

DNA: TGCGCCAGCAGCTTGGTCTACGGGTCCCAGCCACTCGAGCAGTACTTC
CDR3: CASSLVYGSQPLEQYF
D: NA
J: TRBJ2-7
size: NA
V: TRBV5-1

DNA: TGTGCCAGCAGCTTGATGTCGTTAGGGCCGGCCACTGAAGCTTTCTTT
CDR3: CASSLMSLGPATEAFF
D: NA
J: TRBJ1-1
size: once
V: TRBV7-8

DNA: TGTGCCACCTCTAGGACGGGACAAGAGACCCAGTACTTC
CDR3: CATSRTGQETQYF
D: NA
J: TRBJ2-5
size: NA
V: TRBV6-1

DNA: TGCGCCAGCAGCCAAGAGGGGAGCTCTGGAAACACCATATATTTT
CDR3: CASSQEGSSGNTIYF
D: NA
J: TRBJ1-3
size: NA
V: TRBV4-1

DNA: TGTGCCAGCAGTTCCCTACAGGGGGCGGGTGGCTACACCTTC
CDR3: CASSSLQGAGGYTF
D: TRBD1
J: TRBJ1-2
size: few
V: TRBV6-1

DNA: TGTGCCAGCAGTGACCAGGGCGACGAGCAGTACTTC
CDR3: CASSDQGDEQYF
D: NA
J: TRBJ2-7
size: once
V: TRBV6-1

DNA: TGTGCCAGCAGGACCGGGACAGGGGGCGAAGCTTTCTTT
CDR3: CASRTGTGGEAFF
D: TRBD1
J: TRBJ1-1
size: NA
V: TRBV28

DNA: TGTGCCAGCAGTTCCCTCGACAGGGGAAGCACCGGGGAGCTGTTTTTT
CDR3: CASSSLDRGSTGELFF
D: TRBD1
J: TRBJ2-2
size: NA
V: TRBV27

DNA: TGTGCCAGCAGAGGCCTTGGGACAGGGGGTCCCTTGTCCTACGAGCAGTACTTC
CDR3: CASRGLGTGGPLSYEQYF
D: TRBD1
J: TRBJ2-7
size: NA
V: TRBV27